The rows below give T cell receptor beta chains drawn from one sample of a study of a mutant IDH1 vaccine in newly diagnosed glioma. No antigen is known for these receptors. Method: immunoSEQ multiplex PCR; TCRdb's copy keeps in-frame clones and lacks some. The sample has about 75,000 clones; roughly nine tenths are singletons. The sample was PBMCs, taken from a glioma patient whose treatment included an IDH1 peptide vaccine. The source of these receptors is a woman between 45 and 60 years old with glioma. CDR3s include the opening cysteine and the closing phenylalanine or tryptophan. Each record gives: V gene, CDR3 protein.

v_gene: TRBV2
CDR3aa: CASRTTGETQYF

v_gene: TRBV27
CDR3aa: CASKAWEITGELFF

v_gene: TRBV5-4
CDR3aa: CASRPGTTPNEQFF

v_gene: TRBV28
CDR3aa: CASRGTGLNEKLFF

v_gene: TRBV6-5
CDR3aa: CASSFNTGELFF

v_gene: TRBV29-1
CDR3aa: CSVEFISLNYGYTF

v_gene: TRBV7-8
CDR3aa: CASSLLLGTDTQYF

v_gene: TRBV28
CDR3aa: CASSFVPGFLFF

v_gene: TRBV7-3
CDR3aa: CASSHGKTETQYF

v_gene: TRBV10-3
CDR3aa: CATAGGVGIEQFF

v_gene: TRBV14
CDR3aa: CASSQEEGDEQFF

v_gene: TRBV27
CDR3aa: CASSPEGLAGYEQFF

v_gene: TRBV11-2
CDR3aa: CASSQTGFNEKLFF

v_gene: TRBV6-4
CDR3aa: CASSDGDTSPLHF

v_gene: TRBV20-1
CDR3aa: CSATSDGELFF

v_gene: TRBV10-3
CDR3aa: CAISERTGNSYEQYF

v_gene: TRBV5-6
CDR3aa: CASSRTGSSYNSPLHF

v_gene: TRBV7-2
CDR3aa: CASSLTRAREQYF

v_gene: TRBV30
CDR3aa: CAWSDFVFDRAYEQYF

v_gene: TRBV5-1
CDR3aa: CASTFAGGDYGYTF

v_gene: TRBV6-5
CDR3aa: CASTRTQEVGSPLHF

v_gene: TRBV6-6
CDR3aa: CASTIAPAGNGYTF

v_gene: TRBV2
CDR3aa: CASSSGSSNQPQHF

v_gene: TRBV19
CDR3aa: CASSGDGRPQHF

v_gene: TRBV28
CDR3aa: CASSLGTGRTDTQYF

v_gene: TRBV18
CDR3aa: CASSPGPGGEQYF

v_gene: TRBV2
CDR3aa: CARPGLAGPSSYNEQFF

v_gene: TRBV5-4
CDR3aa: CASSLFGENTEAFF

v_gene: TRBV19
CDR3aa: CASSDQGSRGNTIYF

v_gene: TRBV10-3
CDR3aa: CAISDLRGGTEAFF

v_gene: TRBV28
CDR3aa: CASSRQGDGYTF

v_gene: TRBV28
CDR3aa: CASSLRGALGYTF

v_gene: TRBV7-2
CDR3aa: CASSLGDSYTEAFF

v_gene: TRBV28
CDR3aa: CASFSQGSEAFF

v_gene: TRBV2
CDR3aa: CASHGTTLQETQYF

v_gene: TRBV28
CDR3aa: CASRPQGWTEAFF

v_gene: TRBV27
CDR3aa: CASSPQARMLAPEQYF

v_gene: TRBV6-1
CDR3aa: CASTRGAGNIQYF

v_gene: TRBV10-3
CDR3aa: CAIAGQSGNEQFF

v_gene: TRBV10-1
CDR3aa: CASSPGSNQPQHF

v_gene: TRBV19
CDR3aa: CASSRGRELIYEQFF

v_gene: TRBV4-1
CDR3aa: CASSQEPPISGRAGNEQFF

v_gene: TRBV10-3
CDR3aa: CAISESGNEQFF

v_gene: TRBV27
CDR3aa: CASSVRQGTNEQYF

v_gene: TRBV5-4
CDR3aa: CASSSGGAITYEQYF

v_gene: TRBV5-1
CDR3aa: CASSLGGVGQPQHF

v_gene: TRBV4-2
CDR3aa: CASSQGPGVEYNEKLFF

v_gene: TRBV10-1
CDR3aa: CASSKAGGPPYNEQFF

v_gene: TRBV6-1
CDR3aa: CASSYGGAGTEAFF

v_gene: TRBV27
CDR3aa: CASSTAGQGSGTEAFF

v_gene: TRBV27
CDR3aa: CASSLAGGRDEQYF

v_gene: TRBV30
CDR3aa: CAWSSAPVSLPGGVNNQPQHF

v_gene: TRBV30
CDR3aa: CAWSVTGGGYEQYF

v_gene: TRBV30
CDR3aa: CAWEGQLQETQYF

v_gene: TRBV28
CDR3aa: CASTLRGTVYGYTF

v_gene: TRBV10-1
CDR3aa: CASSEAGQAFF

v_gene: TRBV21-1
CDR3aa: CASSKDEGNTIYF